The next 24 T cell receptor beta chains were all read from a single sample in a study of T-cell reconstitution after alpha-beta-depleted transplantation in children. The TCRbeta library was prepared with unique molecular identifiers. TCRdb processed the PCR reads anew with MiXCR; each CDR3 protein has one entry. Here the sample spans fewer than 550,000 distinct CDR3 sequences, over 10% being singletons. Sequencing used PBMCs, mostly from graft donor cells, obtained 180 days after TCRalphabeta/CD19-depleted stem cell transplant. All receptors come from a female patient aged 2 to 10 who had a stem cell transplant for aplastic anemia, so the T cells may come from the graft donor.

This clonotype was recorded a few times. This chain uses TRBV24-1 with TRBJ1-2; tentatively, D is TRBD1 (6 bases). V was shortened by 3 bases and J by 5 bases, with 12 bases between the two germline ends. Looked up from germline, CDR1 is KGHDR and CDR2 is SFDVKD. This CDR3 is 14 amino acids long. The CDR3 DNA reads TGTGCCACCAGTGATACAGGGACTCGATATGGCTACACCTTC. Translated: CATSDTGTRYGYTF.

This chain connects TRBV5-1 to TRBJ1-2; D uncertain. The CDR3 runs to 14 residues. Per germline, CDR1 SGHRS and CDR2 YFSETQ. Trimming cost V 4 bases and J 2 bases, with 12 bases left between them. CDR3: CASSPLASNYGYTF. The CDR3, as DNA: TGCGCCAGCAGCCCCTTGGCATCCAACTATGGCTACACCTTC.

By share, this clonotype counts as medium-sized. The chain is built from TRBV6-2 or TRBV6-3 and TRBJ2-2; TRBD1 aligns across 7 bases. V shed 6 bases and J 7 bases; nucleotides not matched to a gene: 8. Looked up from germline, CDR1 is MNHEY and CDR2 is SVGEGT. The CDR3 sequence is 14 residues long. The CDR3 reads CASSLTGSGGELFF. DNA of the CDR3: TGTGCCAGCAGCCTGACAGGGAGCGGCGGGGAGCTGTTTTTT.

Only a few counts were recorded for this clonotype. V and J are TRBV4-3 and TRBJ1-5; 7 nucleotides line up with TRBD1. The J segment lost 6 bases and the V segment lost 4 bases, leaving 9 bases of the junction unmatched. The CDR3 contains 15 residues. The germline CDR1 and CDR2 sequences are LGHNA and YSLEER. This chain's CDR3 is CASSRRQGDSQPQHF. In DNA, the CDR3 is TGCGCCAGCAGCCGAAGACAGGGTGATTCTCAGCCCCAGCATTTT.

This clonotype was seen only a few times. The rearrangement joins TRBV4-3 to TRBJ2-2, with no clear D. The germline V gene encodes CDR1 LGHNA and CDR2 YSLEER. V lost 0 bases to trimming and J lost 6 bases, with 5 bases between them. CDR3 length: 13 residues. CDR3 in amino acids: CASSQEGSGELFF. The CDR3 nucleotides read TGCGCCAGCAGCCAAGAGGGGTCCGGGGAGCTGTTTTTT.

The J gene is TRBJ2-7, the V gene TRBV20-1; 9 bases are a match to TRBD2. In germline, CDR1 is DFQATT, CDR2 SNEGSKA (reference sequence). J gave up 3 bases and V 5 bases, and 8 bases lay outside the gene matches. The CDR3 has 14 residues. For the CDR3, the DNA is TGCAGTGCTGTACCGACTAGCGGTTACTACGAGCAGTACTTC. This sequence encodes CSAVPTSGYYEQYF.

This clonotype was recorded at least ten times. The rearrangement joins TRBV7-8 to TRBJ1-6; a weak D match, TRBD1 (5 bases). Germline CDR1 reads SGHVS; CDR2 reads FQNEAQ. The CDR3 spans 19 residues. V lost 2 bases to trimming and J lost 0 bases, with 17 bases between them. Here the CDR3 reads CASSLWGGLLSSYNSPLHF. As DNA, the CDR3 is TGTGCCAGCAGCTTATGGGGGGGACTTCTGAGCTCCTATAATTCACCCCTCCACTTT.

This sequence joins TRBV29-1 and TRBJ2-2; TRBD2 agrees at 8 bases. Germline V CDR1 and CDR2: SQVTM, ANQGSEA. Trimming cost V 5 bases and J 4 bases; bases outside gene matches: 12. This CDR3 region has 16 residues. CDR3 loop: CSVHPLAADGTGELFF. As DNA, the CDR3 is TGCAGCGTTCACCCACTAGCGGCAGACGGCACCGGGGAGCTGTTTTTT.

This clonotype was observed many times. The rearrangement joins TRBV6-2 or TRBV6-3 to TRBJ2-1; 8 bases map to TRBD2. V was pared by 4 bases and J by 6 bases, with 5 bases of the junction left unmatched. The V gene's germline CDR1 is MNHEY and CDR2 SVGEGT. This CDR3 is 14 amino acids long. CDR3 sequence (DNA): TGTGCCAGCAGTTTCCAGCGGGAGAGCAATGAGCAGTTCTTC. Its protein is CASSFQRESNEQFF.

The chain combines TRBV9 with TRBJ2-2; tentatively, D is TRBD2 (6 bases). V gave up 0 bases and J gave up 1 base, with 10 bases separating them. Looked up from germline, CDR1 is SGDLS and CDR2 is YYNGEE. This CDR3 region has 16 residues. In nucleotides, the CDR3 is TGTGCCAGCAGCGTAGCTGTGGGGGGGAACACCGGGGAGCTGTTTTTT. This codes for CASSVAVGGNTGELFF.

The table lists this clonotype with a few counts. The chain carries TRBV28 and TRBJ1-5; D remains unclear. Trimming pared 8 bases from V and 0 bases from J, leaving 11 bases between. CDR3 length: 14 amino acids. In germline, CDR1 is MDHEN, CDR2 SYDVKM. CDR3 sequence: CASQPGSSNQPQHF. The CDR3, as DNA: TGTGCCAGCCAACCGGGAAGTAGCAATCAGCCCCAGCATTTT.

The chain employs TRBV4-3 and TRBJ1-2; no definite D call. Trimming removed 0 bases at V and 4 bases at J, with 9 bases between. This CDR3 is built from 14 residues. The germline gives CDR1 LGHNA, CDR2 YSLEER. CDR3 DNA: TGCGCCAGCAGCCAAGATCCCAGCCTCTATGGCTACACCTTC. Its protein product is CASSQDPSLYGYTF.

This clonotype was seen ten or more times. The chain joins TRBV12-3 or TRBV12-4 to TRBJ2-5; D is perhaps TRBD2 (6 bases). The ends were cut back, 1 base at V and 3 bases at J, with 9 bases in the middle. The length of the CDR3 is 14 residues. This CDR3 is CASSLDGGKETQYF. CDR3 coding DNA: TGTGCCAGCAGTTTAGATGGGGGGAAAGAGACCCAGTACTTC.

The chain joins TRBV27 to TRBJ2-1, with D maybe TRBD1 (5 bases). V dropped 7 bases and J dropped 1 base, with 11 bases sitting between them. The germline V gene has CDR1 MNHEY and CDR2 SMNVEV (reference sequence). The CDR3 contains 14 residues. CDR3 amino acids: CASTEKGSYNEQFF. For the CDR3, the DNA is TGTGCCAGCACCGAAAAGGGGTCCTACAATGAGCAGTTCTTC.

This clonotype was seen only a few times. The V call is TRBV3-1, the J call TRBJ2-3; D remains unclear. Germline values: CDR1 LGHDT, CDR2 YNNKEL (reference sequence). V was shortened by 0 bases and J by 4 bases, with 11 bases between the two germline ends. The CDR3 spans 15 residues. The CDR3 sequence: CASSQDVSWADTQYF. CDR3 sequence (DNA): TGTGCCAGCAGCCAAGATGTTTCATGGGCAGATACGCAGTATTTT.

Ten or more counts support this clonotype. This chain connects TRBV20-1 to TRBJ2-3, with D possibly being TRBD1 or TRBD2 (6 bases each). From germline, CDR1 is DFQATT and CDR2 SNEGSKA (reference sequence). The CDR3 extends over 17 amino acids. The germline V and J ends were trimmed by 0 bases and 5 bases, with 21 bases remaining between them. CDR3 nucleotides: TGCAGTGCTAGAGATCAGGATTGGCTAGAGGGGGGAGATACGCAGTATTTT. This codes for CSARDQDWLEGGDTQYF.

This clonotype occurred a few times. The chain employs TRBV18 and TRBJ1-3; 9 positions match TRBD1. The V segment lost 1 base and the J segment 4 bases; nucleotides outside the gene matches: 8. The CDR3 runs to 17 residues. CDR1 is KGHSH, CDR2 LQKENI, per germline. This CDR3 is CASSPRTRDRDGNTIYF. The CDR3 DNA follows: TGTGCCAGCTCACCACGGACCCGGGACAGGGACGGAAACACCATATATTTT.

This clonotype was picked up a small number of times. The genes are TRBV29-1 and TRBJ2-7; 10 bases align to TRBD2. After removal of 3 bases from V and 7 bases from J, the junction contained 6 bases not matched to a gene. Germline lookup yields CDR1 SQVTM and CDR2 ANQGSEA. The CDR3 has 13 residues. CDR3 loop: CSVDFLAGEEQYF. The CDR3 coding sequence is TGCAGCGTTGACTTCCTAGCGGGAGAAGAGCAGTACTTC.

This clonotype was seen a few times. The V and J genes are TRBV7-9 and TRBJ2-7; 8 bases are shared with TRBD2. The ends lost 5 bases at V and 3 bases at J; junction bases unmatched: 15. The CDR3 totals 17 residues. Germline CDR1 is SEHNR and CDR2 is FQNEAQ (reference sequence). CDR3 sequence (DNA): TGTGCCAGCAGCGGACCGGCGGGGGGCCCACGCTTCTACGAGCAGTACGTC. Its translation: CASSGPAGGPRFYEQYV.

The CDR3 nucleotides are TGCGCCAGCAGCCAAGATTGGAGGGTCCAAGAGACCCAGTACTTC. Its protein is CASSQDWRVQETQYF. The chain employs TRBV4-1 and TRBJ2-5; a weak D match, TRBD2 (6 bases). The CDR3 runs to 15 residues. In germline, CDR1 is MGHRA, CDR2 YSYEKL. V was cut by 0 bases and J by 1 base, with 9 bases left in between.

This clonotype was recorded many times. In DNA, the CDR3 is TGTGCCACCAGTGATTCGGGGCGAGGCTACACCTTC. It yields the protein CATSDSGRGYTF. The gene calls are TRBV24-1 and TRBJ1-2; possible D gene TRBD1, 5 bases. V lost 2 bases and J 8 bases, leaving 8 bases between the germline ends. This CDR3 has 12 amino acids. CDR1 KGHDR and CDR2 SFDVKD come from the germline V gene.

There are a few counts of this clonotype. V and J are TRBV18 and TRBJ2-1; D call uncertain. V was cut by 1 base and J by 3 bases, with 10 bases left in between. Germline loops: CDR1 KGHSH, CDR2 LQKENI. The CDR3 runs to 15 residues. The CDR3 here is CASSPRQVVYNEQFF. The CDR3 nucleotides read TGTGCCAGCTCACCACGGCAGGTGGTCTACAATGAGCAGTTCTTC.

V usage is TRBV5-1 and J usage is TRBJ2-5; D remains unclear. V shed 2 bases and J shed 2 bases, with 16 bases lying between them. The CDR3 runs to 16 residues. The germline CDR1 and CDR2 sequences are SGHRS and YFSETQ. For the CDR3, the DNA is TGCGCCAGCAGCTTAACCATACTGCTATTACAAGAGACCCAGTACTTC. Protein product: CASSLTILLLQETQYF. Full variable domain (rest looked up from reference TRBV5-1 and TRBJ2-5): KAGVTQTPRYLIKTRGQQVTLSCSPISGHRSVSWYQQTPGQGLQFLFEYFSETQRNKGNFPGRFSGRQFSNSRSEMNVSTLELGDSALYLCASSLTILLLQETQYFGPGTRLLVL.

CDR3 sequence reads: CASSSGQRNSPLHF. CDR3 coding DNA: TGTGCCAGCAGCTCGGGACAGCGGAATTCACCCCTCCACTTT. The chain uses TRBV7-2 and TRBJ1-6, with 7 bases lining up with TRBD1. V lost 4 bases to trimming and J lost 7 bases; unmatched junction nucleotides: 4. The V gene's germline CDR1 is SGHTA and CDR2 FQGNSA. The CDR3 totals 14 residues.